Listed below are T cell receptor beta chains from one sample, sequenced in a study of regulatory T cells in long-lasting Graves disease. Each CDR3 protein gets one entry after TCRdb re-called the multiplex PCR reads with MiXCR. Counted here are nearly 350,000 distinct CDR3 sequences, about 20% occurring once; the ten biggest clones make up about 29%. Sequenced material: peripheral blood mononuclear cells (PBMCs), taken when the disease was refractory, from a patient treated with antithyroid drugs. The receptors derive from a female donor with Graves disease. The CDR3 runs from the conserved cysteine through the conserved F or W. The order of the fields is D gene, clone size, V gene, J gene, CDR3 protein, CDR3 DNA. The D gene is left open where the match is weak. Size is stated for part of the rows, as once, few or many counts, or as a class when the clone is expanded.

d_call: TRBD2
clone_size: few
v_call: TRBV6-5
j_call: TRBJ2-7
cdr3_aa: CASSYGTSGTTYEQYF
cdr3_nt: TGTGCCAGCAGTTACGGGACTAGCGGGACCACCTACGAGCAGTACTTC

d_call: -
clone_size: -
v_call: TRBV28
j_call: TRBJ1-5
cdr3_aa: CASSKLIFRRDGQPQHF
cdr3_nt: TGTGCCAGCAGCAAACTAATTTTTAGGAGAGACGGTCAGCCCCAGCATTTT

d_call: -
clone_size: few
v_call: TRBV19
j_call: TRBJ1-5
cdr3_aa: CASSMGRGTRPNQPQHF
cdr3_nt: TGTGCCAGTAGTATGGGCCGAGGGACAAGACCTAATCAGCCCCAGCATTTT

d_call: TRBD1
clone_size: -
v_call: TRBV19
j_call: TRBJ2-2
cdr3_aa: CASNDRGHTGELFF
cdr3_nt: TGTGCCAGTAACGACAGGGGTCACACCGGGGAGCTGTTTTTT

d_call: TRBD2
clone_size: -
v_call: TRBV5-6
j_call: TRBJ2-5
cdr3_aa: CASSGVGGRGYQETQYF
cdr3_nt: TGTGCCAGCAGCGGAGTCGGGGGGAGAGGGTACCAAGAGACCCAGTACTTC

d_call: -
clone_size: -
v_call: TRBV18
j_call: TRBJ2-7
cdr3_aa: CASSQSAGYSYEQYF
cdr3_nt: TGTGCCAGCTCACAGTCAGCAGGCTACTCCTACGAGCAGTACTTC

d_call: -
clone_size: few
v_call: TRBV10-3
j_call: TRBJ2-7
cdr3_aa: CAISESTTYYEQYF
cdr3_nt: TGTGCCATCAGTGAGTCCACTACTTACTACGAGCAGTACTTC

d_call: TRBD1
clone_size: many
v_call: TRBV6-2/TRBV6-3
j_call: TRBJ1-2
cdr3_aa: CASSYTPGQGAQGYGYTF
cdr3_nt: TGTGCCAGCAGTTACACACCGGGACAGGGGGCGCAGGGCTATGGCTACACCTTC

d_call: -
clone_size: -
v_call: TRBV7-8
j_call: TRBJ2-1
cdr3_aa: CASSLDIEGLYNEQFF
cdr3_nt: TGTGCCAGCAGCTTAGATATTGAGGGACTCTACAATGAGCAGTTCTTC

d_call: -
clone_size: -
v_call: TRBV12-3/TRBV12-4
j_call: TRBJ2-1
cdr3_aa: CASSERNKQFF
cdr3_nt: TGTGCCAGCAGTGAGAGGAATAAGCAGTTCTTC

d_call: -
clone_size: many
v_call: TRBV15
j_call: TRBJ2-2
cdr3_aa: CATSRERVFTNTGELFF
cdr3_nt: TGTGCCACCAGCAGAGAACGCGTCTTTACGAACACCGGGGAGCTGTTTTTT

d_call: -
clone_size: -
v_call: TRBV11-2
j_call: TRBJ1-3
cdr3_aa: CASSKAASWNTIYF
cdr3_nt: TGTGCCAGCAGCAAAGCGGCTTCCTGGAACACCATATATTTT

d_call: TRBD2
clone_size: -
v_call: TRBV2
j_call: TRBJ2-7
cdr3_aa: CASSAGLAVTYEQYF
cdr3_nt: TGTGCCAGCAGCGCTGGACTAGCGGTGACCTACGAGCAGTACTTC

d_call: -
clone_size: -
v_call: TRBV18
j_call: TRBJ2-4
cdr3_aa: CASSPQNLKNIQYF
cdr3_nt: TGTGCCAGCTCACCACAAAACCTAAAAAACATTCAGTACTTC

d_call: TRBD1
clone_size: many
v_call: TRBV28
j_call: TRBJ1-6
cdr3_aa: CASSSYRQGVYNSPLHF
cdr3_nt: TGTGCCAGCAGTTCCTACCGACAGGGTGTCTATAATTCACCCCTCCACTTT

d_call: -
clone_size: many
v_call: TRBV5-1
j_call: TRBJ2-7
cdr3_aa: CASSGIRVDEQYF
cdr3_nt: TGCGCCAGCAGCGGAATAAGAGTCGACGAGCAGTACTTC

d_call: -
clone_size: once
v_call: TRBV24-1
j_call: TRBJ2-2
cdr3_aa: CATSDLQMGTGELFF
cdr3_nt: TGTGCCACCAGTGATTTGCAGATGGGGACTGGGGAGCTGTTTTTT

d_call: -
clone_size: few
v_call: TRBV7-2
j_call: TRBJ2-3
cdr3_aa: CASSRGGGGAQDTQYF
cdr3_nt: TGTGCCAGCAGCCGTGGGGGGGGGGGGGCTCAGGATACGCAGTATTTT

d_call: -
clone_size: -
v_call: TRBV6-1
j_call: TRBJ1-4
cdr3_aa: CASAWADATNEKLFF
cdr3_nt: TGTGCCAGCGCTTGGGCGGATGCAACTAATGAAAAACTGTTTTTT

d_call: TRBD2
clone_size: many
v_call: TRBV28
j_call: TRBJ2-7
cdr3_aa: CASSFASGTSLDYEQYF
cdr3_nt: TGTGCCAGCAGTTTTGCTTCAGGGACTAGTCTCGACTACGAGCAGTACTTC

d_call: TRBD2
clone_size: few
v_call: TRBV19
j_call: TRBJ2-2
cdr3_aa: CASLRLAENTGELFF
cdr3_nt: TGTGCCAGTCTCCGACTAGCGGAGAACACCGGGGAGCTGTTTTTT

d_call: -
clone_size: many
v_call: TRBV12-3/TRBV12-4
j_call: TRBJ1-5
cdr3_aa: CASSWGEEAVQPQHF
cdr3_nt: TGTGCCAGCAGTTGGGGGGAGGAGGCGGTCCAGCCCCAGCATTTT

d_call: TRBD1
clone_size: many
v_call: TRBV20-1
j_call: TRBJ2-7
cdr3_aa: CSARNPGQHGYEQYF
cdr3_nt: TGCAGTGCTAGAAACCCGGGACAGCACGGCTACGAGCAGTACTTC

d_call: -
clone_size: few
v_call: TRBV6-1
j_call: TRBJ2-1
cdr3_aa: CASSNPGASYNEQFF
cdr3_nt: TGTGCCAGCAGTAATCCGGGTGCCTCCTACAATGAGCAGTTCTTC

d_call: -
clone_size: -
v_call: TRBV10-3
j_call: TRBJ1-2
cdr3_aa: CAINTGAAPGYTF
cdr3_nt: TGTGCCATCAATACCGGGGCCGCCCCCGGCTACACCTTC

d_call: TRBD2
clone_size: -
v_call: TRBV7-9
j_call: TRBJ2-4
cdr3_aa: CASSRPGGENIQYF
cdr3_nt: TGTGCCAGCAGCCGACCGGGGGGGGAAAACATTCAGTACTTC

d_call: -
clone_size: many
v_call: TRBV28
j_call: TRBJ1-4
cdr3_aa: CASSTYRVADEKLFF
cdr3_nt: TGTGCCAGCAGTACTTACAGGGTTGCGGATGAAAAACTGTTTTTT

d_call: -
clone_size: many
v_call: TRBV12-3/TRBV12-4
j_call: TRBJ2-5
cdr3_aa: CASSPPLRWGGPGTQYF
cdr3_nt: TGTGCCAGCAGCCCACCCCTTCGGTGGGGGGGCCCGGGGACCCAGTACTTC

d_call: TRBD2
clone_size: many
v_call: TRBV18
j_call: TRBJ2-5
cdr3_aa: CASSPSQRGKETQYF
cdr3_nt: TGTGCCAGCTCACCGAGCCAGCGGGGGAAAGAGACCCAGTACTTC

d_call: -
clone_size: many
v_call: TRBV12-3/TRBV12-4
j_call: TRBJ1-1
cdr3_aa: CASSSTREAFF
cdr3_nt: TGTGCCAGCAGTTCGACGAGGGAAGCTTTCTTT

d_call: -
clone_size: -
v_call: TRBV7-3
j_call: TRBJ2-3
cdr3_aa: CASSFGSTDTQYF
cdr3_nt: TGTGCCAGCAGCTTTGGTAGCACAGATACGCAGTATTTT

d_call: -
clone_size: many
v_call: TRBV11-2
j_call: TRBJ1-6
cdr3_aa: CASSFATSRSPLHF
cdr3_nt: TGTGCCAGCAGCTTTGCAACGTCGAGGTCACCCCTCCACTTT

d_call: -
clone_size: many
v_call: TRBV2
j_call: TRBJ2-2
cdr3_aa: CASSPQSGITGELFF
cdr3_nt: TGTGCCAGCAGCCCGCAGAGCGGTATCACCGGGGAGCTGTTTTTT

d_call: -
clone_size: many
v_call: TRBV7-3
j_call: TRBJ1-5
cdr3_aa: CASSPLPAHNQPQHF
cdr3_nt: TGTGCCAGCAGTCCTCTCCCGGCCCACAATCAGCCCCAGCATTTT

d_call: TRBD1
clone_size: many
v_call: TRBV28
j_call: TRBJ1-4
cdr3_aa: CASSRTYRGPFEKLFF
cdr3_nt: TGTGCCAGCAGTCGAACCTACAGGGGGCCATTTGAAAAACTGTTTTTT

d_call: -
clone_size: few
v_call: TRBV5-1
j_call: TRBJ1-3
cdr3_aa: CASSLVDSGNTIYF
cdr3_nt: TGCGCCAGCAGCCTAGTGGATTCCGGAAACACCATATATTTT

d_call: -
clone_size: -
v_call: TRBV15
j_call: TRBJ2-6
cdr3_aa: CATRPDRNLNSGANVLTF
cdr3_nt: TGTGCCACCAGACCCGACAGAAATCTTAACTCTGGGGCCAACGTCCTGACTTTC

d_call: -
clone_size: many
v_call: TRBV2
j_call: TRBJ2-7
cdr3_aa: CASSASLSGVQYF
cdr3_nt: TGTGCCAGCAGTGCTTCCTTATCAGGGGTGCAGTACTTC

d_call: -
clone_size: many
v_call: TRBV28
j_call: TRBJ1-2
cdr3_aa: CALRRPLEDGYTF
cdr3_nt: TGTGCCCTGCGTCGGCCCCTTGAGGATGGCTACACCTTC

d_call: TRBD2
clone_size: few
v_call: TRBV3-1
j_call: TRBJ2-5
cdr3_aa: CASGASGRSAETQYF
cdr3_nt: TGTGCCTCTGGGGCTAGCGGGCGGTCGGCAGAGACCCAGTACTTC

d_call: TRBD2
clone_size: once
v_call: TRBV28
j_call: TRBJ2-3
cdr3_aa: CASSPPRTSGSTDTQYF
cdr3_nt: TGTGCCAGCAGTCCCCCCCGGACTAGCGGGAGCACAGATACGCAGTATTTT

d_call: -
clone_size: -
v_call: TRBV2
j_call: TRBJ2-7
cdr3_aa: CASSLRTVSYEQYF
cdr3_nt: TGTGCCAGCAGTCTTCGGACCGTCTCCTACGAGCAGTACTTC

d_call: TRBD1
clone_size: -
v_call: TRBV9
j_call: TRBJ1-5
cdr3_aa: CASSVGGQDWDQPQHF
cdr3_nt: TGTGCCAGCAGCGTAGGCGGACAGGATTGGGATCAGCCCCAGCATTTT

d_call: -
clone_size: many
v_call: TRBV19
j_call: TRBJ1-4
cdr3_aa: CACSGMTTNEKLFF
cdr3_nt: TGTGCCTGTAGTGGTATGACAACTAATGAAAAACTGTTTTTT

d_call: TRBD1
clone_size: few
v_call: TRBV6-1
j_call: TRBJ1-5
cdr3_aa: CASRGDSSQHF
cdr3_nt: TGTGCCAGCAGGGGGGACAGTTCCCAGCATTTT

d_call: -
clone_size: -
v_call: TRBV29-1
j_call: TRBJ1-2
cdr3_aa: CSVGHGYTF
cdr3_nt: TGCAGCGTTGGACACGGCTACACCTTC